This T cell receptor (beta chain) was recorded in a study of cytomegalovirus exposure and HLA in healthy donors. Regarding the study as a whole: The analysis excluded some indistinguishable V segments, including TRBV6-2 and TRBV6-3. Roughly uniform depth of sequencing across donors was assumed in presence/absence analyses. Most TCR beta V segments were productive about 90% or about 30% of the time in an earlier analysis. Using the classifier, cytomegalovirus status was reportedly diagnosed with high specificity and sensitivity.

Regarding this clone: Its antigen is as yet unknown.

V lost 10 bases to trimming and J lost 4 bases; unmatched junction nucleotides: 9. The CDR3 is made up of 14 amino acids. Germline CDR1 SEHNR, CDR2 FQNEAQ (reference sequence). PCR used 60 Vbeta primers and 13 Jbeta primers. The assay was immunoSEQ multiplex PCR, and TCRdb's table has in-frame clones only and misses some. The table shows about 130,000 clones, with 70% to 80% occurring only once. The V gene is TRBV7-9, the J gene TRBJ2-1; TRBD1 aligns across 8 bases. The sequence was collected from a man in his forties in good health and CMV-seropositive. The material sequenced was PBMCs. The CDR3 coding sequence is TGTGCCACTGGACAGGGTCCCGCTTACAATGAGCAGTTCTTC. Translating gives CATGQGPAYNEQFF.